The entry below gives a single T cell receptor (beta chain) sequence along with its context. Its antigen is as yet unknown. The data stem from a study of post-analysis software for immune sequencing data. Study information: There were relapsing-remitting, secondary progressive and progressive-relapsing multiple sclerosis among the disease courses included. Whole-study findings and limits: Several TRBV segments occurring more often in patients than controls included TRBV5-6, TRBV5-1 and TRBV20-1. Controls significantly exceeded multiple sclerosis patients in normalized Chao1 diversity. The authors found that F measure strongly co-clustered same-batch samples.

The CDR3 has 16 amino acids. Trimming removed 0 bases at V and 1 base at J, with 11 bases between. Germline V gene data show CDR1 as SGDLS and CDR2 as YYNGEE. Unique molecular identifiers were present in the TCR beta cDNA libraries. The yield from about 1 to 10 million T cells was roughly 500,000 cDNA molecules in total. TCRdb reprocessed the PCR reads with MiXCR, giving one entry per CDR3 protein. The sample contains roughly 200,000 distinct CDR3 sequences, 25% to 30% of which appear only once. The V and J genes are TRBV9 and TRBJ2-1; the D gene is possibly TRBD2 (5 bases). The sequence was collected from a girl aged 2 to 17 with multiple sclerosis. Sequencing used blood. The CDR3 coding sequence is TGTGCCAGCAGCGTAGAGACGGGATATTCCTACAATGAGCAGTTCTTC. Its protein is CASSVETGYSYNEQFF. Based on the CDR3 plus reference TRBV9 and TRBJ2-1, the full variable domain is DSGVTQTPKHLITATGQRVTLRCSPRSGDLSVYWYQQSLDQGLQFLIQYYNGEERAKGNILERFSAQQFPDLHSELNLSSLELGDSALYFCASSVETGYSYNEQFFGPGTRLTVL.